Presented here are 10 T cell receptor beta chains from one specimen sequenced in a study of blood T cell repertoires in COVID-19. Libraries were prepared by immunoSEQ multiplex PCR; TCRdb keeps only in-frame clonotypes and omits some of them. In the table there are 190,000 or so clones, over 75% of which are singletons. The sequencing sample was made of peripheral blood. The receptors derive from a woman aged 80 or over with active or convalescent COVID-19.

J is TRBJ1-2 and V is TRBV28; 9 positions match TRBD1. Looked up from germline, CDR1 is MDHEN and CDR2 is SYDVKM. Trimming at V came to 5 bases and at J to 8 bases, leaving 12 bases not matched to a gene. This CDR3 region has 15 residues. DNA for the CDR3: TGTGCCAGCAGTCCCGCGGCGTACAGGGGGCAAGGCTACACCTTC. Its translation is CASSPAAYRGQGYTF.

This clone was observed a handful of times. The rearrangement links TRBV27 to TRBJ1-1; 7 nucleotides agree with TRBD1. CDR1 is MNHEY, CDR2 SMNVEV, per germline (reference sequence). The CDR3 loop spans 14 amino acids. The trim removed 7 bases at V and 6 bases at J, leaving 11 bases unmatched. CDR3 loop: CASNRQGQYAEAFF. As DNA, the CDR3 is TGTGCCAGCAATCGACAGGGCCAATACGCTGAAGCTTTCTTT.

This sequence joins TRBV6-4 and TRBJ2-5, with TRBD2 matching 12 bases. V dropped 5 bases and J dropped 0; count of bases not matched to a gene: 7. CDR1 is MRHNA and CDR2 is SNTAGT in the germline V gene. CDR3 size: 17 residues. In DNA, the CDR3 is TGTGCCAGCAGTCCACCTAGCGGGGGGGCCTACCAAGAGACCCAGTACTTC. Translated, it gives CASSPPSGGAYQETQYF.

The rearrangement links TRBV5-6 to TRBJ2-7, with 7 bases fitting TRBD2. Germline lookup yields CDR1 SGHDT and CDR2 YYEEEE. After removal of 9 bases from V and 2 bases from J, the junction contained 8 bases not matched to a gene. The CDR3 length is 13 residues. The CDR3 sequence: CAISTRGAYEQYF. The CDR3 DNA sequence: TGTGCCATCTCGACTCGGGGGGCCTACGAGCAGTACTTC.

This chain uses TRBV7-2 with TRBJ2-3; TRBD1 agrees at 7 bases. With V trimmed by 4 bases and J by 6 bases, 13 bases remained unmatched. From germline, CDR1 is SGHTA and CDR2 FQGNSA. The CDR3 has 16 amino acids. The CDR3 DNA follows: TGTGCCAGCAGCTCAAGTAGGACAGGTGCTCGGGATACGCAGTATTTT. Amino acids: CASSSSRTGARDTQYF.

This clone occurred a few times. This chain uses TRBV6-5 with TRBJ1-4; the D is unclear. The CDR3 covers 15 residues. The germline CDR1 and CDR2 sequences are MNHEY and SVGAGI. Trimming left V 6 bases short and J 5 bases short, with 16 bases between. This chain's CDR3 is CASSQASRENEKLFF. In DNA form, the CDR3 reads TGTGCCAGCAGCCAGGCCTCGAGGGAAAATGAAAAACTGTTTTTT.

The V gene is TRBV6-5, the J gene TRBJ2-6; TRBD1 is a possible D gene (5 bases). V lost 5 bases to trimming and J lost 4 bases, with 9 bases between them. The CDR3 loop spans 14 amino acids. CDR1 MNHEY and CDR2 SVGAGI come from the germline V gene. CDR3 protein: CASSQGFGANVLTF. The CDR3 bases are TGTGCCAGCAGTCAGGGATTCGGGGCCAACGTCCTGACTTTC.

This clone was seen once. The chain is built from TRBV6-4 and TRBJ2-5; 9 nucleotides agree with TRBD1. Trimming at V came to 5 bases and at J to 4 bases, leaving 11 bases not matched to a gene. The CDR3 covers 16 residues. In germline, CDR1 is MRHNA, CDR2 SNTAGT. For the CDR3, the DNA is TGTGCCAGCAGTCAAGAGACCGGGACAGGGACAGAGACCCAGTACTTC. Translating gives CASSQETGTGTETQYF.

The chain recombines TRBV7-2 with TRBJ1-4, with D hard to call. The length of the CDR3 is 15 residues. Per germline, CDR1 SGHTA and CDR2 FQGNSA. Trimming stripped 1 base from V and 8 bases from J, with 14 bases between. CDR3 in amino acids: CASSLGGMGREKLFF. The CDR3 DNA is TGTGCCAGCAGCTTAGGAGGGATGGGAAGAGAAAAACTGTTTTTT.

The chain carries TRBV3-1 (or the pseudogene TRBV3-2) and TRBJ2-7; D perhaps matches TRBD1 (6 bases). From germline, CDR1 is LGHDT and CDR2 YNNKEL (reference sequence). The V and J ends lost 7 bases and 0 bases respectively, with 13 bases between them. The CDR3 is made up of 14 amino acids. CDR3 coding DNA: TGTGCCAGCAAGAAGCAGACAGGCTCCTACGAGCAGTACTTC. Translating it yields CASKKQTGSYEQYF.